This T cell receptor beta chain was documented in a study of PD-L1 blockade in urothelial cancer (dated by TCRdb to about 2017). For context, the study as a whole: Therapy was started in about 2014 for all patients, and atezolizumab 1,200 mg was administered intravenously every 3 weeks. Blood samples were analyzed at 3 weeks after treatment start (second dose) and at 6 weeks after treatment start. In the same patients, whole exome sequencing and RNA sequencing of pretreatment tumors were performed in addition to TCR sequencing. Somatic, immune and clinical correlates of response to PD-L1 blockade with atezolizumab in urothelial cancer were the focus of an exploratory multi-omic analysis. Durable clinical benefit was defined as progression-free survival longer than 6 months, and TCR features were also tested against progression-free and overall survival. Blood samples yielded a median of around 150,000 T cells and more than 80,000 unique TCRs, with median clonality about 0.08. Patients had an ECOG performance status of 0 or 1 and had received between 0 and 3 prior chemotherapy regimens. Durable clinical benefit was achieved by nine patients and was not achieved by 20 patients. About 90% of the roughly 29 patients were identified as males with urothelial cancer of bladder origin, and a prior smoking history was reported by 18 of 29 patients. Just over 28 patients had pretreatment blood TCR-seq, around 24 had at least one posttreatment blood collection, and around 24 had tumor TCR-seq. Pretreatment tumor samples and matched peripheral blood, collected serially before and after atezolizumab treatment, underwent TCR sequencing. The research as a whole found: A pretreatment peripheral blood TCR clonality below the median was linked to improved progression-free and overall survival. Greater expansion of tumor-associated TCR clones in peripheral blood 3 weeks after the start of treatment was observed in patients with durable benefit (n ≈ 22, p = 0.022). Because of the small sample size (n ≈ 30) and the many exploratory analyses performed, the results are intended to be regarded as hypothesis-generating.

As for this clone: There is no known antigen for this receptor. The input lacks base qualities; no much larger clone sits a single base away.

V is cut by 4 bases and J by 0 bases, and the space between the germline ends is 17 bases. The CDR3, cysteine through phenylalanine, is 17 amino acids long. Only the CDR3 portion is preserved as DNA: 51 bases, with reading frame beginning at the first base. The germline V gene supplies CDR1 SGHDT and CDR2 YYEEEE. This sample's time point label indicates: pretreatment peripheral blood. The cohort included 29 patients with locally advanced or metastatic urothelial carcinoma who were treated at Memorial Sloan Kettering on a trial protocol. Peripheral blood mononuclear cells were collected pretreatment and during treatment, with between 1 and 8 total time points obtained per patient. The Qiagen DNeasy Blood extraction kit was used to purify genomic DNA from total PBMCs and tumor samples. Collected pretreatment and during treatment, PBMCs were isolated and stored as previously described. To estimate absolute template abundance from read counts, synthetic TCR analog templates were spiked into each PCR. The immunoSEQ assay was used to amplify TCRbeta CDR3 regions from genomic DNA with bias-controlled V and J gene primers. Sequencing of rearranged TCRbeta segments was performed at approximately 20X coverage. On the study's bioinformatics: Sequencing errors were corrected by clustering, and CDR3s were annotated against IMGT so that V, D and J genes could be assigned. Only productive TCRbeta rearrangements were used in downstream analyses, excluding out-of-frame or stop-codon sequences. Clonality was calculated as one minus the Shannon entropy normalized by the log of the number of unique productive sequences. Fisher's exact test with Benjamini-Hochberg correction, using a cutoff of adjusted p below 0.01, was how clones that differed between time points or between blood and tumor were identified. What TCRdb holds here is the immuneACCESS table cut down to in-frame rearrangements. Part of the clones is not present; checked against another copy, under half of the missing clones reflect an unresolved V gene, and the others are unexplained. The D gene and trimming were derived from the DNA, and the V and J assignments and clone size from that table. This sample lists roughly 130,000 clones; around 84% were detected once. Of the sample, 3% to 4% is held by the ten largest clones.

This material consisted of PBMCs, taken around atezolizumab (anti-PD-L1) treatment. The chain couples TRBV5-6 to TRBJ1-3; perhaps TRBD1 is the D gene, with 6 bases matching. The source is a man aged 50-59 years with urothelial cancer. The CDR3 reads CASSPADRMSSGNTIYF. The DNA reads as follows: TGTGCCAGCAGCCCGGCGGACAGAATGAGCTCTGGAAACACCATATATTTT.